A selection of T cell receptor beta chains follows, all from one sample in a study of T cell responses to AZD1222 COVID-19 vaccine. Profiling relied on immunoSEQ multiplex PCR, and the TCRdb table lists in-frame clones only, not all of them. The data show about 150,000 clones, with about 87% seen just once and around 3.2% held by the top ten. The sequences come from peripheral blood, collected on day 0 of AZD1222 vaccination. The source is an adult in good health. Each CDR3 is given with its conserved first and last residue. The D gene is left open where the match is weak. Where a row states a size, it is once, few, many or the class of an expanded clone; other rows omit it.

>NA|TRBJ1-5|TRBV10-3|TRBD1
TGTGCCATCAGTGAGTCTGGACAGGGGGCCCAGCCCCAGCATTTT
CAISESGQGAQPQHF
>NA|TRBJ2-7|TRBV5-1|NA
TGCGCCAGCAGCTTAGGGACCGCCCGGTCCTACGAGCAGTACTTC
CASSLGTARSYEQYF
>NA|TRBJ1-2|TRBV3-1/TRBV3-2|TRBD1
TGTGCCAGCAGCGAAGGGGGCTTAGGCTACACCTTC
CASSEGGLGYTF
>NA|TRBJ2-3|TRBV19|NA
TGTGCCAGTAAGCCCCTTGGACTCACAGATACGCAGTATTTT
CASKPLGLTDTQYF
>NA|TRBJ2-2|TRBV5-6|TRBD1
TGTGCCAGCAGCTCTCTCACGGACAGGATAAACACCGGGGAGCTGTTTTTT
CASSSLTDRINTGELFF
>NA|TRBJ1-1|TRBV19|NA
TGTGCCAGTAGTATAGTCACGGGGGATACTGAAGCTTTCTTT
CASSIVTGDTEAFF
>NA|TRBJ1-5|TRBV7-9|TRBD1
TGTGCCAGCAGCCGCGAGACAGGGAATCAGCCCCAGCATTTT
CASSRETGNQPQHF
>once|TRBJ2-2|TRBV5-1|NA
TGCGCCAGCGAACGGACGTCGGGACTGGCGAACACCGGGGAGCTGTTTTTT
CASERTSGLANTGELFF
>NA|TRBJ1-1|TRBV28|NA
TGTGCCAGCCGCCTCGGATTGGCGAACACTGAAGCTTTCTTT
CASRLGLANTEAFF
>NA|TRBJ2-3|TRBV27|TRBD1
TGTGCCAGCAGTTTCGTCGGACAGGGGGGGACAGATACGCAGTATTTT
CASSFVGQGGTDTQYF
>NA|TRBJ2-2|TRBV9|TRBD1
TGTGCCAGCAGCGTAGGTGGACAGGCGAACACCGGGGAGCTGTTTTTT
CASSVGGQANTGELFF
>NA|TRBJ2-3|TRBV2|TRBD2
TGTGCCAGCGGGACTACCCCAGATACGCAGTATTTT
CASGTTPDTQYF
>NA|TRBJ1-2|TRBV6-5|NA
TGTGCCAGCAGTTACTCGGGGGTGGACTATGGCTACACCTTC
CASSYSGVDYGYTF
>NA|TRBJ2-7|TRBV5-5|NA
TGTGCCAGCAGCTTGGGACAGGAGGGGGCCTACGAGCAGTACTTC
CASSLGQEGAYEQYF
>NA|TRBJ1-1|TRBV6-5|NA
TGTGCCAGCTTAGCCGGGGGGGGGTCAGCTGAAGCTTTCTTT
CASLAGGGSAEAFF
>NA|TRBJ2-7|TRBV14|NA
TGTGCCAGCAGCCAGACGTCCCACGAGCAGTACTTC
CASSQTSHEQYF
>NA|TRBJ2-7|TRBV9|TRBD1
TGTGCCAGCAGCGGGGATACAGGGGACTACGAGCAGTACTTC
CASSGDTGDYEQYF
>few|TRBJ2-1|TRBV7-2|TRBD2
TGTGCCAGCAGCTTATCGGCGGGGGTGATGCCCAATGAGCAGTTCTTC
CASSLSAGVMPNEQFF
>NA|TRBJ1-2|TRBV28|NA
TGTGCCAGCAGTTTATCTGGAGGTTGGTATGGCTACACCTTC
CASSLSGGWYGYTF
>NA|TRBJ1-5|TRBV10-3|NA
TGTGCCATCAGTGAGTTTAACGGTAATCAGCCCCAGCATTTT
CAISEFNGNQPQHF
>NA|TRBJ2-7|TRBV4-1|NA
TGCGCCAGCAGCCACCTGAGGGACGCTCCCTACGAGCAGTACTTC
CASSHLRDAPYEQYF
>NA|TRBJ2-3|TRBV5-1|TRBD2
TGCGCCAGCAGCTTGGCGACTAGCGGGGGTAGAGCAGATACGCAGTATTTT
CASSLATSGGRADTQYF
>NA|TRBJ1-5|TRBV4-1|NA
TGCGCCAGCAGCCAGGGTCGTAGGGGAGTAGTAGAGCCCCAGCATTTT
CASSQGRRGVVEPQHF
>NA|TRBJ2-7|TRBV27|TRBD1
TGTGCCAGCAGTAATCCCGACAGGGGCTACGAGCAGTACTTC
CASSNPDRGYEQYF
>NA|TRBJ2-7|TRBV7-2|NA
TGTGCCAGCAACAGGGGACTAGACTACGAGCAGTACTTC
CASNRGLDYEQYF
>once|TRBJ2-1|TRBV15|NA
TGTGCCACCAGCAGAGATCAGGCCTCCTACAATGAGCAGTTCTTC
CATSRDQASYNEQFF
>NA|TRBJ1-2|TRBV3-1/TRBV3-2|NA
TGTGCCAGCAGCCTTGGACAGTTCTATGGCTACACCTTC
CASSLGQFYGYTF
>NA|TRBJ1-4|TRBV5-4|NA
TGTGCCAGCAGCCTCGACACCGCAACTAATGAAAAACTGTTTTTT
CASSLDTATNEKLFF
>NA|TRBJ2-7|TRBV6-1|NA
TGTGCCAGCAGTGAAGCAAGTGGGGTCTCCTACGAGCAGTACTTC
CASSEASGVSYEQYF
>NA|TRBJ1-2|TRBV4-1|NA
TGCGCCAGCAGCCAAGAACAGGGAAGCTACACCTTC
CASSQEQGSYTF
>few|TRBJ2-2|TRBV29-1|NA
TGCAGCGTTAAGGTGACAGGAGTCGGGGAGCTGTTTTTT
CSVKVTGVGELFF
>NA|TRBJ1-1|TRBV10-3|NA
TGTGCCATCGGAGGGTCAAGGGACACTGAAGCTTTCTTT
CAIGGSRDTEAFF
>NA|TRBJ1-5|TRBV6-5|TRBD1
TGTGCCAGCAGTCGTCCAGGGGGAAATCAGCCCCAGCATTTT
CASSRPGGNQPQHF
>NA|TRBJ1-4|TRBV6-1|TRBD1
TGTGCCAGCAGTGAACTAGTGGGCAGGGGGGCAACTAATGAAAAACTGTTTTTT
CASSELVGRGATNEKLFF
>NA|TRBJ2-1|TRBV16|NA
TGTGCCAGCAGCCAATGGGCATCGTCGGGGCCCTACAATGAGCAGTTCTTC
CASSQWASSGPYNEQFF
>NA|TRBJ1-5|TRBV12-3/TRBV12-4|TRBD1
TGTGCCAGCAGTTTAACAGGGGATCAGCCCCAGCATTTT
CASSLTGDQPQHF
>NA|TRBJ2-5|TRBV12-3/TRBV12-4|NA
TGTGCCAGCAGTTTAGGGGCAGGAGAGACCCAGTACTTC
CASSLGAGETQYF
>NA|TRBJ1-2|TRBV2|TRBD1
TGTGCCAGCAGGGAGGACAGGGGTGGTGGCTACACCTTC
CASREDRGGGYTF
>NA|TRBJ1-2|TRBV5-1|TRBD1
TGCGCCAGCAGCCCAACGGGACAGGGGGCGATAAACTATGGCTACACCTTC
CASSPTGQGAINYGYTF
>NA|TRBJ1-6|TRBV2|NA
TGTGCCAGCAGTGCCTTAAGGGACGGAGGTTCACCCCTCCACTTT
CASSALRDGGSPLHF
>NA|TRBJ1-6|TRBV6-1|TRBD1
TGTGCCAGCAGTGAACAGGGGGACAGAGTTAATTCACCCCTCCACTTT
CASSEQGDRVNSPLHF
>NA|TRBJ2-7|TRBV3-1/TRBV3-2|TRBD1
TGTGCCAGCAGCCTCCTGGGACAGGCCCCCGGCGAGCAGTACTTC
CASSLLGQAPGEQYF
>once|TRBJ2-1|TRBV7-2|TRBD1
TGTGCCAGCAGGGGACAGTACAATGAGCAGTTCTTC
CASRGQYNEQFF
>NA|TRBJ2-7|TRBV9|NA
TGTGCCAGCAGCGTGGCCGGGGGACGCAGCTACGAGCAGTACTTC
CASSVAGGRSYEQYF
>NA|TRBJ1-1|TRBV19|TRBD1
TGTGCCAGCACCCTGGGGCCAGGGGGGAACACTGAAGCTTTCTTT
CASTLGPGGNTEAFF
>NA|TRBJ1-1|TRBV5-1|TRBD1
TGCGCCAGCAGCCCTCGGGACAGGGTGAACACTGAAGCTTTCTTT
CASSPRDRVNTEAFF
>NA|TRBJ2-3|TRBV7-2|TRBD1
TGTGCCAGCAGCTTGGACAGGGAAGTAGATACGCAGTATTTT
CASSLDREVDTQYF
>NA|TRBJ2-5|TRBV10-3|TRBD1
TGTGCCATCAGTGGGCGAGGACAGGGAGGATCGGAGACCCAGTACTTC
CAISGRGQGGSETQYF
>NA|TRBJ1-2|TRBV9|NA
TGTGCCAGCAGCGTAGACCCAGGGAAAACCAACTATGGCTACACCTTC
CASSVDPGKTNYGYTF
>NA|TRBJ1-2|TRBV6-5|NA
TGTGCCAGCAGTTATATAGGAACTAACTATGGCTACACCTTC
CASSYIGTNYGYTF
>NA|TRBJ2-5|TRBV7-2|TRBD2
TGTGCCAGCAGCTTAGTCGGGGGGGGCAGGGAGACCCAGTACTTC
CASSLVGGGRETQYF
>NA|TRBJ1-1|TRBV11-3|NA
TGTGCCAGCAGCTTACCCCAAGGTGAAGCTTTCTTT
CASSLPQGEAFF
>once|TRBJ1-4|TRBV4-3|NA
TGCGCCAGCAGCACGGGGGTAAAACTGTTTTTT
CASSTGVKLFF
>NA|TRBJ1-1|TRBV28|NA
TGTGCCAGCAGTTTACCGGGGGCTCTGAACACTGAAGCTTTCTTT
CASSLPGALNTEAFF